This TCR beta chain was recovered during a study of neurological immune-mediated disorders (dated by TCRdb to between 2019 and 2020). Background for the entire study: Among the approximately 35 multiple sclerosis patients, relapsing-remitting MS was present in some 31 and secondary progressive MS was present in 3. Peripheral blood TCR-beta repertoires from patients with HTLV-I-associated myelopathy (HAM/TSP), patients with multiple sclerosis, and healthy controls were compared in the study using UMI-based sequencing. Alongside PBMC samples, the set of about 97 TCR-beta libraries contained longitudinal samples, technical triplicates, and paired CD4+ and CD8+ T-cell subsets that had been sorted. The cohort was made up of about 66 subjects, consisting of roughly 14 HAM/TSP patients, 34 multiple sclerosis patients and around 20 healthy controls.

On the study overall, not on this receptor specifically: The highest TCR clonal expansion was observed in HAM/TSP patients, whereas the lowest was observed in MS patients, even when compared with healthy controls. No identical CDR3 amino acid sequences were found to be shared among expanded clones across subjects, suggesting that TCR-beta repertoires were private in all groups. No association of the MS cluster with clinical or MRI features was observed, and the need for larger cohorts was stated by the authors. In a phylogenetic analysis, the repertoires of 18 out of 34 MS patients fell into a single cluster of related CDR3 sequences, pointing to a possible signature at the repertoire level.

For CDR1 and CDR2, the germline V gene (reference sequence) lists MNHEY and SMNVEV. From the cysteine through the phenylalanine, the CDR3 covers 14 amino acids. Just the 42-base CDR3 DNA is kept, in frame starting at base 1. Relative to germline, V is 2 bases shorter and J is 4 bases shorter, with 11 bases between their ends. Libraries from unsorted PBMCs were made from 2 million PBMCs kept in RNAlater at -80 degrees C until RNA extraction. The multiple sclerosis patients were enrolled in a US clinical protocol that used magnetic resonance imaging to evaluate disease progression. Peripheral blood was subjected to Ficoll-Hypaque density gradient centrifugation to isolate PBMCs, which were then cryopreserved in liquid nitrogen. This clonotype was observed at least ten times. What antigen it recognizes has not been identified. The sample holds no much larger clone one base away, and base qualities are not on file.

To synthesize cDNA, template-switch 5'RACE was performed with a primer carrying a 10-nucleotide random unique molecular identifier so that each TCR transcript was tagged. Every sequencing run yielded over 190 million TCR-beta sequences covering 15-18 subjects. Total RNA was extracted with the RNeasy kit. The KAPA Real-time Library Amplification kit was used to amplify TCR-beta VDJ regions with primers for the TCR constant region and the 5'RACE anchor. Sample indexes and Illumina adaptors were added in a first PCR, and a second PCR then increased library yield. The roughly 650 bp TCR product was size-selected on a 2% E-gel SizeSelection system after Ampure bead purification. Library quality was checked on a Bioanalyzer, concentration was measured with Qubit, and libraries were quantified with the Kapa Library Quantification kit before pooling. An Illumina HiSeq 2500 was used to sequence the libraries paired-end at 2 x 150 bp. To increase sequence diversity, 25-30% phiX was spiked into each library pool. In the original analysis: The UMI-based MiGEC pipeline processed quality-filtered reads and removed over 80% of raw TCR sequences during error correction. IMGT germline references were used for alignment of VDJ genes, and clonotypes were defined by a unique CDR3 amino acid sequence together with V-J genes. Clonal expansion, Shannon diversity and CDR3 relatedness were evaluated with VDJtools (CalcPairwiseDistances, ClusterSamples), while phylogenetic trees were built in CLCbio workbench. A clone was classed as expanded if it had 8 or more unique UMIs, a cutoff based on coefficient-of-variation modelling across technical triplicates. TCRdb reran the public reads through fastp at Q25 and MiXCR, keeping productive beta chains. Records with the same CDR3 protein are collapsed into one entry carrying the most frequent genes and DNA. TCRdb, not the authors, supplied the V and J calls. A total of over 55,000 distinct CDR3 sequences appear in this sample, 2% to 2.5% of them only once. 3% of the sample belongs to the ten largest clones.

The V gene is TRBV27 and the J gene is TRBJ1-1; the D gene remains uncertain. The material sequenced was PBMCs. This receptor was taken from a man aged 50-60 years with multiple sclerosis. The DNA reads TGTGCCAGCAGTTTAAACAGCTTCGGCACTGAAGCTTTCTTT. Translation gives CASSLNSFGTEAFF.